This T cell receptor beta chain was found in a study of control samples from healthy donors and cancer patients. Assay used: immunoSEQ multiplex PCR; TCRdb lists only in-frame clones, some missing. The table lists 160,000 or so clones, about 94% of them singletons. There are 16 residues in the CDR3. Germline assignment: CDR1 SGHDN and CDR2 FVKESK. Remarks on this clone: One end of the junction is discordant with germline, which a read error may explain.

The clonotype was recovered from a woman aged 40 to 50 in good health. Source material: blood. V and J are TRBV14 and TRBJ2-2, with TRBD2 matching over 7 bases. The CDR3 DNA reads TGTGCCAGCAGTCAAGGTGGGAGGGCGAACACCGGGGAGCTGTTTTTT. Its translation is CASSQGGRANTGELFF.